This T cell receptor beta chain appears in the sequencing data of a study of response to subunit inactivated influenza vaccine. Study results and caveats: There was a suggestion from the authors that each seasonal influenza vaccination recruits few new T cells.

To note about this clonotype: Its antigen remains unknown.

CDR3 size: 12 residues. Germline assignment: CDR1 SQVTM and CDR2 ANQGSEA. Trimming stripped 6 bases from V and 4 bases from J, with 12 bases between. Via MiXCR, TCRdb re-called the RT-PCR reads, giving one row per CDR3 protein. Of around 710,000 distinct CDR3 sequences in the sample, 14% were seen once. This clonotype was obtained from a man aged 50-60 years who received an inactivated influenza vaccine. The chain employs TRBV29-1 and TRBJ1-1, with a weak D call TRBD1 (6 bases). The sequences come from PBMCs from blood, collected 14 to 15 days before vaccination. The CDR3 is CSVGLGATEAFF. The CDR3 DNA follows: TGCAGCGTAGGACTGGGGGCCACTGAAGCTTTCTTT.